This T cell receptor beta chain was identified in a study of blood T cell repertoires in COVID-19. Study details: PBMCs, B-cell-depleted T cells, or T cells were the source of the cDNA or gDNA that made up the material.

Per the germline V gene, CDR1 is MGHRA and CDR2 is YSYEKL. The CDR3 loop spans 17 amino acids. V dropped 0 bases and J dropped 0 bases, with 14 bases sitting between them. Per the authors' pipeline: Amplifying reference gene primers gave estimates of nucleated cell counts. Measured with immunoSEQ multiplex PCR; TCRdb has only the in-frame clones, and not every one. V, J and clone size derive from that table, while D and trimming were established from the DNA sequence. The table lists over 150,000 clones, approximately 80% of them singletons. This chain joins TRBV4-1 and TRBJ1-1; D is unclear. Sequenced: peripheral blood. This receptor was obtained from a woman aged 55-70 years with acute or convalescent COVID-19. The CDR3 bases are TGCGCCAGCAGCCAAGATCAGGAAGCCAGGCTGAACACTGAAGCTTTCTTT. This encodes CASSQDQEARLNTEAFF.